This TCR beta chain was captured in a study of T cells in localized non-small cell lung cancer. Study results and caveats: Longer overall survival accompanied higher blood T cell density. Adjacent lung exhibited a median of 57 among the 100 most abundant tumor clones.

Generated by immunoSEQ multiplex PCR, the TCRdb table keeps only in-frame clones and is missing some. The sample holds about 15,000 clones, around 85% seen once. Germline V gene data show CDR1 as SGHTA and CDR2 as FQGNSA. The CDR3 is made up of 13 amino acids. The V gene lost 3 bases and the J gene lost 1 base, with 7 bases spanning the gap. As for this clone: Its antigen is as yet unknown.

The TCR was taken from a female donor older than 55 with stage I squamous cell lung carcinoma. The V call is TRBV7-2, the J call TRBJ2-7; D perhaps matches TRBD1 (5 bases). Specimen: peripheral blood, collected before any cancer treatment. The CDR3 DNA is TGTGCCAGCAGCTTCGACAGTTCCTACGAGCAGTACTTC. It codes for CASSFDSSYEQYF.